This T cell receptor (beta chain) is drawn from a study of post-analysis software for immune sequencing data (dated by TCRdb to between 2014 and 2017). About the full investigation: Recorded disease courses included relapsing-remitting, secondary progressive and progressive-relapsing multiple sclerosis, with some patients lacking subtype annotation. The patient repertoires were compared against approximately ten previously published healthy control repertoires obtained from donors aged about 6 to 27 years. A subset of samples was prepared in parallel using single-end sample barcoding, then pooled and co-amplified after Illumina adapter ligation. The research as a whole found: The control group was slightly older than the multiple sclerosis patient group. Significantly lower normalized Chao1 diversity was found in multiple sclerosis patients than in controls, suggesting substantial peripheral T-cell clonal expansion. Direct clustering with F measure showed strong co-clustering of samples prepared in the same batch, prompting a batch-effect correction. Roughly 5 TRBV segments, including TRBV5-6, TRBV5-1 and TRBV20-1, were significantly more frequent in patients than controls.

TCR beta repertoires were profiled from peripheral blood of about a dozen young patients with multiple sclerosis to demonstrate the VDJtools post-analysis software. The multiple sclerosis patients were children and adolescents between roughly 6 and 17 years of age. The CDR3 runs 16 amino acids, cysteine and phenylalanine included. Only CDR3 DNA remains: 48 bases, in frame from the first base. The germline V gene gives CDR1 as SGHVS and CDR2 as FNYEAQ. The germline V and J ends show losses of 5 bases and 5 bases respectively, and no gene match explains 12 bases of the junction. The protocol used for the library was PCR. The sequencer was an Illumina HiSeq 2500. To reduce PCR and sequencing biases, unique molecular identifiers were incorporated into the TCR beta cDNA libraries. About 500,000 cDNA molecules were obtained per 1 to 10 million input T cells, so each molecule approximated one T cell. Patient libraries were prepared and sequenced with the same protocol used for the earlier healthy control dataset. Within a given batch, samples were prepared together, multiplexed and sequenced on the same HiSeq lane. Per the source publication's procedure: MIGEC handled the raw barcoded reads, throwing out single-read molecular identifier groups before consensus assembly and CDR3 extraction. VDJtools was used for post-analysis of the clonotype tables, and diversity was normalized by down-sampling every dataset to the size of the smallest sample. Repertoire overlap clustering matched CDR3 amino acid but not nucleotide sequences to correct batch-related cross-sample contamination. TCRdb applied fastp at Q25 and MiXCR to the public reads, then kept only in-frame beta chains. Merged by CDR3 protein, the rows form single entries marked with the most common genes and DNA. The V and J calls reflect TCRdb's pipeline rather than the authors' work. This sample holds around 770,000 distinct CDR3 sequences; about half were observed only once. Roughly 4.9% of the sample belongs to the ten largest clones.

In this sample, this clonotype turned up a few times. Its binding antigen is unknown. No per-base quality is available; no much larger clone lies one base away. The sample comprised blood. This clonotype was sampled from a girl between 10 and 17 years old with multiple sclerosis. The chain employs TRBV7-6 and TRBJ2-7, and TRBD1 matches 10 of the central bases. The CDR3 region: CASSPGQGRGFHEQYF. The DNA sequence is as follows: TGTGCCAGCAGCCCGGGACAGGGGCGTGGGTTCCACGAGCAGTACTTC.